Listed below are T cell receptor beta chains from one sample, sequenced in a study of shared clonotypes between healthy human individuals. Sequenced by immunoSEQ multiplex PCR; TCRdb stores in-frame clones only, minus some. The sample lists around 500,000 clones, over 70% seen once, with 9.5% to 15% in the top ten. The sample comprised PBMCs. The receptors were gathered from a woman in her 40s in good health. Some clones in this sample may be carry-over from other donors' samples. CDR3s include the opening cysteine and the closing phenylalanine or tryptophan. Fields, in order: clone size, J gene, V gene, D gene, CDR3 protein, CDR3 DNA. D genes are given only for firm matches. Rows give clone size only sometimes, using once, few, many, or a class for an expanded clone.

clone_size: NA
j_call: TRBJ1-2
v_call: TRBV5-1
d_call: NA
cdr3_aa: CASSFSRGNWDNYGYTF
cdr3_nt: TGCGCCAGCAGCTTCTCCAGGGGTAATTGGGACAACTATGGCTACACCTTC

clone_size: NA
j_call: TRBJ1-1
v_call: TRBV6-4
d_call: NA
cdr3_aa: CASSLNGQSHEAFF
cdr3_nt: TGTGCCAGCAGTCTAAACGGACAATCCCACGAAGCTTTCTTT

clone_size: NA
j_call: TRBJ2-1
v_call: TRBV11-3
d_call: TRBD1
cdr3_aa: CASSLDGDSSYNEQFF
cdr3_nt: TGTGCCAGCAGCTTAGATGGGGACAGCTCCTACAATGAGCAGTTCTTC

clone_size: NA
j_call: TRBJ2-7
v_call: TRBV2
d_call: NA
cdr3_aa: CASTKGYEQYF
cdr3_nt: TGTGCCAGCACTAAAGGCTACGAGCAGTACTTC

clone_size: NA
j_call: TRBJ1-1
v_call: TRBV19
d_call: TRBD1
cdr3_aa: CASSPDRATEAFF
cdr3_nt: TGTGCCAGTTCCCCGGACAGGGCCACTGAAGCTTTCTTT

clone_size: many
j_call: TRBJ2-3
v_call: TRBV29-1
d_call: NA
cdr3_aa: CSVALGTDTQYF
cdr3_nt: TGCAGCGTTGCTCTCGGCACAGATACGCAGTATTTT

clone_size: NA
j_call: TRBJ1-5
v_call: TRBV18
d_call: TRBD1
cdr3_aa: CASSPQAGTGWNDQPQHF
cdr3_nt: TGTGCCAGCTCACCCCAGGCGGGGACAGGGTGGAATGATCAGCCCCAGCATTTT

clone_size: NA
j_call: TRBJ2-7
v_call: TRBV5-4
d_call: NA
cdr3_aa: CASSEDMVLSYEQYF
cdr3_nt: TGTGCCAGCAGCGAGGACATGGTGCTTTCCTACGAGCAGTACTTC

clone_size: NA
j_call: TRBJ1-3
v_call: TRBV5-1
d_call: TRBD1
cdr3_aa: CASSSRQGQGNTIYF
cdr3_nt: TGCGCCAGCAGCTCCAGACAGGGACAAGGAAACACCATATATTTT

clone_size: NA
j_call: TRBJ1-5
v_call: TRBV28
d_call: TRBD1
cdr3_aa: CASSLADRDNQPQHF
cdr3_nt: TGTGCCAGCAGTTTAGCGGACAGGGACAATCAGCCCCAGCATTTT

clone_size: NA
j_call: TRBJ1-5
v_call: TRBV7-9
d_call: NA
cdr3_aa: CASSPTGSNQPQHF
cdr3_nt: TGTGCCAGCAGCCCAACAGGTAGCAATCAGCCCCAGCATTTT

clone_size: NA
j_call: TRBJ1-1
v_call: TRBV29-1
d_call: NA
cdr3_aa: CSVAKNTEAFF
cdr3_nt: TGCAGCGTTGCTAAGAACACTGAAGCTTTCTTT

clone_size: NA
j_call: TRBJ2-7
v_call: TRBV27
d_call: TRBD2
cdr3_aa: CASSLRRTSGTSSYEQYF
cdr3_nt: TGTGCCAGCAGTCTGAGACGGACTAGCGGAACCAGCTCCTACGAGCAGTACTTC

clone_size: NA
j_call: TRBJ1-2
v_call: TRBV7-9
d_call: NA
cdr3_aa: CASSLAGEANYGYTF
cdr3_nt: TGTGCCAGCAGCTTAGCGGGAGAAGCTAACTATGGCTACACCTTC

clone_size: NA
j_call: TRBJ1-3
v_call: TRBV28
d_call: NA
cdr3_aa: CASSLFGTVSGNTIYF
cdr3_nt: TGTGCCAGCAGTTTATTCGGGACGGTCTCTGGAAACACCATATATTTT

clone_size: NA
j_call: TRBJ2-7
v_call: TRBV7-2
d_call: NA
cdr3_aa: CASSRTPYEQYF
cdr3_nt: TGTGCCAGCAGCCGAACCCCCTACGAGCAGTACTTC

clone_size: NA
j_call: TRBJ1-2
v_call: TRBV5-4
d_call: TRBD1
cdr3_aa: CASSSRTGAPYGYTF
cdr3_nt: TGTGCCAGCAGCTCCAGGACAGGGGCGCCCTATGGCTACACCTTC

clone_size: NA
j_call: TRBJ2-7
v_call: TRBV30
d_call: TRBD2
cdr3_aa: CAWRASGDYEQYF
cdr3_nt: TGTGCCTGGAGAGCTAGCGGAGACTACGAGCAGTACTTC

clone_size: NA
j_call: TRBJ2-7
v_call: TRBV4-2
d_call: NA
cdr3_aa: CASSQFIAEGSYEQYF
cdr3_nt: TGTGCCAGCAGCCAATTCATAGCGGAGGGGTCCTACGAGCAGTACTTC

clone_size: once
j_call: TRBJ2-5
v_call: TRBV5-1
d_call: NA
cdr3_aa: CASSNLDRRETQYF
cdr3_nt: TGCGCCAGCAGCAACCTAGACAGGCGAGAGACCCAGTACTTC

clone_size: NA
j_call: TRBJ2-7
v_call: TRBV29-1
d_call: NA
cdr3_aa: CSVQGVVDEQYF
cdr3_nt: TGCAGCGTCCAAGGGGTCGTGGACGAGCAGTACTTC

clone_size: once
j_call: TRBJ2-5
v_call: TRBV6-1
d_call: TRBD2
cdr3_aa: CDSSEFMRREGRETQYF
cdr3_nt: TGTGACAGCAGTGAGTTTATGCGGCGGGAGGGCCGGGAGACCCAGTACTTC

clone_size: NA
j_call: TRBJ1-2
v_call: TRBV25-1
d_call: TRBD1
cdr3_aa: CASSELGGLDHYGYTF
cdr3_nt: TGTGCCAGCAGTGAATTAGGGGGCCTCGACCACTATGGCTACACCTTC

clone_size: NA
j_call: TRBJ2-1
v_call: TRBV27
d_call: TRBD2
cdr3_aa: CASSSGLAGRDEQFF
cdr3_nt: TGTGCCAGCAGTTCAGGACTAGCGGGCAGGGATGAGCAGTTCTTC

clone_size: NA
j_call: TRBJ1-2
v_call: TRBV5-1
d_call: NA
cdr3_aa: CASSFGPENYGYTF
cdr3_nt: TGCGCCAGCAGCTTCGGACCGGAAAACTATGGCTACACCTTC

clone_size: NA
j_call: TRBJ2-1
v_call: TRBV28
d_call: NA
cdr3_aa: CASSQISLEQFF
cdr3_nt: TGTGCCAGCAGTCAAATTAGCCTGGAGCAGTTCTTC

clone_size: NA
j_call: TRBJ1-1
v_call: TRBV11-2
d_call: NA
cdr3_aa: CASSSPEWIRGTEALF
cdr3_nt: TGTGCCAGCAGCTCCCCTGAGTGGATTCGGGGCACTGAAGCTTTATTT

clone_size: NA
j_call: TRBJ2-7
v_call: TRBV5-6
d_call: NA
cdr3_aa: CASSLWRGSWSYEQYF
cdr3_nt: TGTGCCAGCAGCTTGTGGAGAGGCAGCTGGTCCTACGAGCAGTACTTC

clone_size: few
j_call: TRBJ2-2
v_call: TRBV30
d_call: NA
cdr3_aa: CAWGPRPAGELFF
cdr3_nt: TGTGCCTGGGGACCTCGCCCTGCCGGGGAGCTGTTTTTT

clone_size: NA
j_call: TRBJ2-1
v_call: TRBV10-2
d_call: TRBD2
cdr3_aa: CASSEPGLAWYNEQFF
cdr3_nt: TGCGCCAGCAGTGAGCCCGGACTAGCTTGGTACAATGAGCAGTTCTTC

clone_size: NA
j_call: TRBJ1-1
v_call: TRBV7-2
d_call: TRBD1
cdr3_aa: CASSVDREVTEAFF
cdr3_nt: TGTGCCAGCAGCGTCGACAGGGAGGTCACTGAAGCTTTCTTT

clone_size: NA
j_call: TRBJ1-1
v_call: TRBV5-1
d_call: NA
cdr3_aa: CASSFEKNTEAFF
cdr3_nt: TGCGCCAGCAGCTTTGAAAAGAACACTGAAGCTTTCTTT

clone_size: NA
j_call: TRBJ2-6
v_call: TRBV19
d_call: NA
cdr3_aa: CATRDGGSGANVLTF
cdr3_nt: TGTGCCACCCGGGACGGGGGCTCTGGGGCCAACGTCCTGACTTTC

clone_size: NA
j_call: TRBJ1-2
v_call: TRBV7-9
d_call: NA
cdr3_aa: CASSPLQGLGYTF
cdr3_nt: TGTGCCAGCAGCCCCTTGCAGGGGCTGGGCTACACCTTC

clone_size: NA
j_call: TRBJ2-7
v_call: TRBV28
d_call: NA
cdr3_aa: CASSLPSRREQYF
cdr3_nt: TGTGCCAGCAGTTTGCCTAGCCGGCGCGAGCAGTACTTC

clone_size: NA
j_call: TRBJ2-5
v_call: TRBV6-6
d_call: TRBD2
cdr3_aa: CASSYSREGWETQYF
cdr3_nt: TGTGCCAGCAGTTACTCGCGGGAGGGTTGGGAGACCCAGTACTTC

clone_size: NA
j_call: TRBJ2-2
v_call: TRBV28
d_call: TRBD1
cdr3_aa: CASSLTETGGSGELFF
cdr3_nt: TGTGCCAGCAGTTTAACTGAGACAGGGGGGTCCGGGGAGCTGTTTTTT

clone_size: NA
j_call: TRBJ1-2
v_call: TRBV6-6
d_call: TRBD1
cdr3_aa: CASRFLRDRGTSGYTF
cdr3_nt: TGTGCCAGCAGATTCCTCCGGGACAGGGGAACCAGCGGCTACACCTTC

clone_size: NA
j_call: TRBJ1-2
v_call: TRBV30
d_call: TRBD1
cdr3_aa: CAWSVTGGAGYGYTF
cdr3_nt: TGTGCCTGGAGTGTAACAGGGGGCGCTGGATATGGCTACACCTTC

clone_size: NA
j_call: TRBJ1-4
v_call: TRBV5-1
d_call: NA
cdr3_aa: CASSLGIFGDEKLFF
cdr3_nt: TGCGCCAGCAGCTTGGGGATCTTTGGGGATGAAAAACTGTTTTTT

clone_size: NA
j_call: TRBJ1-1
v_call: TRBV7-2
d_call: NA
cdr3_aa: CASSPWWGRNTEAFF
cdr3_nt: TGTGCCAGCAGCCCGTGGTGGGGCAGGAACACTGAAGCTTTCTTT

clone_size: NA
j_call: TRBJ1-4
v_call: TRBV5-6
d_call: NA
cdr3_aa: CASSSTGRNEKLFF
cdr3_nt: TGTGCCAGCAGCTCTACAGGGCGGAATGAAAAACTGTTTTTT

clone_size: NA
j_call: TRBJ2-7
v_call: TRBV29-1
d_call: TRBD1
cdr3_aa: CSALGQGGVYEQYF
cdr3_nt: TGCAGCGCCCTTGGACAGGGGGGGGTGTACGAGCAGTACTTC

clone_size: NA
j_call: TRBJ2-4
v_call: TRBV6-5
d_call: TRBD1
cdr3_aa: CASSPYGQGENIQYF
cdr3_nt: TGTGCCAGCAGTCCATACGGACAGGGCGAAAACATTCAGTACTTC

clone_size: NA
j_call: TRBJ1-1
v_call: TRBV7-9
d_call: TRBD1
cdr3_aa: CASSHRDRDTEAFF
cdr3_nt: TGTGCCAGCAGCCACAGAGACAGGGACACTGAAGCTTTCTTT